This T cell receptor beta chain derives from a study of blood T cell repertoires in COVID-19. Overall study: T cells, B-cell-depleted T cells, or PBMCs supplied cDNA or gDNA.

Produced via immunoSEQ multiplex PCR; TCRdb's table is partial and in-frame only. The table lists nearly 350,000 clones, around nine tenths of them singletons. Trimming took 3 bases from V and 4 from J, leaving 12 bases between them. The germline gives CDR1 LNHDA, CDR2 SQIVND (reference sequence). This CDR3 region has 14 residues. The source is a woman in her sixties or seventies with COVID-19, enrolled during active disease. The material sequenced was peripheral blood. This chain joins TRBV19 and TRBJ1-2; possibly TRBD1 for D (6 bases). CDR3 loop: CASSMGQIFYGYTF. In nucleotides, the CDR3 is TGTGCCAGTAGTATGGGACAAATCTTCTATGGCTACACCTTC.